This TCR beta chain stems from a study of T-cell reconstitution after alpha-beta-depleted transplantation in children. Findings and limits, study-wide: T-cell counts and diversity were attributed mostly to newly produced T cells one year after transplant. Roughly two months post-transplant, alpha-beta T cells reportedly originated from several hundred graft clones that had expanded. High day-60 TCRbeta diversity in some patients came from surviving recipient T cells and thymic progenitors.

This CDR3 spans 15 amino acids. Looked up from germline, CDR1 is MDHEN and CDR2 is SYDVKM. Trimming stripped 3 bases from V and 4 bases from J, with 15 bases between. A remark on this clonotype: Its antigen is not identified.

Unique molecular identifiers were used in preparing the TCRbeta library. MiXCR was run by TCRdb on the PCR reads, yielding one entry per CDR3 protein. The sample shows about 290,000 distinct CDR3 sequences, over 7.5% of them seen only once. The chain recombines TRBV28 with TRBJ1-1; D may be TRBD1 (5 bases). Sequenced material: peripheral blood, taken 360 days after TCRalphabeta/CD19-depleted stem cell transplant. This sequence originates from a female patient aged 2-10 years who had a stem cell transplant for Fanconi anemia, so the T cells may come from the graft donor. In nucleotides, the CDR3 is TGTGCCAGCAGTTTTGGGGGTGGATCCGGCACTGAAGCTTTCTTT. Amino acid sequence: CASSFGGGSGTEAFF.